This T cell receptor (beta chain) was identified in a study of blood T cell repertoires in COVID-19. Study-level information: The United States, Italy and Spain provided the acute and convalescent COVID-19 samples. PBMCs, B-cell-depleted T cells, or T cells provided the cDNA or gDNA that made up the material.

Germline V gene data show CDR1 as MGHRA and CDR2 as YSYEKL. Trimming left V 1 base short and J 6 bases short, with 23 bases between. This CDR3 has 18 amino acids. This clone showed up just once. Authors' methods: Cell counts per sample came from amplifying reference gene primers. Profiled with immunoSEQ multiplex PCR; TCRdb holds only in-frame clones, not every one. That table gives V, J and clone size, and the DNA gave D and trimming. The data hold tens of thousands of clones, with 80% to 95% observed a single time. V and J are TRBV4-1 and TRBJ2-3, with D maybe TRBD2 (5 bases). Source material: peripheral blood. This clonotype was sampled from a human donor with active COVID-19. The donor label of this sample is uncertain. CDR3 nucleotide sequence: TGCGCCAGCAGCCAAGTCGCCGGGCGCGGGCCGGCTGGTGATACGCAGTATTTT. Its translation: CASSQVAGRGPAGDTQYF.